This is a list of T cell receptor beta chains from one sample in a study of T cells after yellow fever vaccination. Via MiXCR, TCRdb re-called the 5' RACE reads, giving one row per CDR3 protein. The data show 500,000 to 650,000 distinct CDR3 sequences, around a sixth seen once. Source: PBMCs, taken 5 days after the first yellow fever vaccination. These TCRs come from a man younger than 35 who received the YFV17D yellow fever vaccine. CDR3s leave out the opening cysteine and the closing phenylalanine or tryptophan. Fields, in order: V gene, clone size, CDR3 length, CDR3 protein. A row's size may be missing; if present it is once, few, many or a size class.

V gene: TRBV7-9; clone size: many; CDR3 length: 13; CDR3 protein: ASSTWGTGTNTQY
V gene: TRBV7-8; clone size: few; CDR3 length: 13; CDR3 protein: ASSLRRTDNSPLH
V gene: TRBV5-1; clone size: .; CDR3 length: 15; CDR3 protein: ASSLTSGGPSTDTQY
V gene: TRBV6-2/TRBV6-3; clone size: many; CDR3 length: 15; CDR3 protein: ASSSRTRGTLQQPQH
V gene: TRBV5-4; clone size: many; CDR3 length: 12; CDR3 protein: ASSLGRENTEAF
V gene: TRBV5-1; clone size: few; CDR3 length: 14; CDR3 protein: ASSLGVSGILTEAF
V gene: TRBV12-3/TRBV12-4; clone size: few; CDR3 length: 13; CDR3 protein: ASSSRAGGGETQY
V gene: TRBV29-1; clone size: .; CDR3 length: 11; CDR3 protein: SVARGDNYGYT
V gene: TRBV7-3; clone size: few; CDR3 length: 17; CDR3 protein: ASSYGLAGDVANTGELF
V gene: TRBV5-1; clone size: many; CDR3 length: 14; CDR3 protein: ASSLGAGRLNTEAF
V gene: TRBV4-2; clone size: many; CDR3 length: 10; CDR3 protein: ASSQTGNTQY
V gene: TRBV7-2; clone size: few; CDR3 length: 13; CDR3 protein: ASSSATGNYNEQF
V gene: TRBV6-2/TRBV6-3; clone size: few; CDR3 length: 13; CDR3 protein: ASSRNPTANYGYT
V gene: TRBV12-3/TRBV12-4; clone size: few; CDR3 length: 13; CDR3 protein: ASSLARHYGQPQH
V gene: TRBV5-1; clone size: few; CDR3 length: 12; CDR3 protein: ASSLVGVNEKLF
V gene: TRBV3-1; clone size: .; CDR3 length: 13; CDR3 protein: ASSQERLRTDTQY
V gene: TRBV5-4; clone size: few; CDR3 length: 13; CDR3 protein: ASSPEGGGTDTQY
V gene: TRBV7-2; clone size: few; CDR3 length: 15; CDR3 protein: ASSLTPDRGPANEQF
V gene: TRBV2; clone size: .; CDR3 length: 11; CDR3 protein: ASSAAPRTEAF
V gene: TRBV20-1; clone size: .; CDR3 length: 13; CDR3 protein: SAPQLAAGDYEQY
V gene: TRBV6-1; clone size: .; CDR3 length: 14; CDR3 protein: ASRSNSGGAHNEQF
V gene: TRBV9; clone size: few; CDR3 length: 13; CDR3 protein: ASSVGRGQNTEAF
V gene: TRBV20-1; clone size: .; CDR3 length: 11; CDR3 protein: SAVEDLNTEAF
V gene: TRBV20-1; clone size: .; CDR3 length: 11; CDR3 protein: SAREPGSYEQY
V gene: TRBV5-1; clone size: few; CDR3 length: 14; CDR3 protein: ASSPGFVGHQETQY
V gene: TRBV5-4; clone size: few; CDR3 length: 14; CDR3 protein: ASSPLAGGGKNIQY